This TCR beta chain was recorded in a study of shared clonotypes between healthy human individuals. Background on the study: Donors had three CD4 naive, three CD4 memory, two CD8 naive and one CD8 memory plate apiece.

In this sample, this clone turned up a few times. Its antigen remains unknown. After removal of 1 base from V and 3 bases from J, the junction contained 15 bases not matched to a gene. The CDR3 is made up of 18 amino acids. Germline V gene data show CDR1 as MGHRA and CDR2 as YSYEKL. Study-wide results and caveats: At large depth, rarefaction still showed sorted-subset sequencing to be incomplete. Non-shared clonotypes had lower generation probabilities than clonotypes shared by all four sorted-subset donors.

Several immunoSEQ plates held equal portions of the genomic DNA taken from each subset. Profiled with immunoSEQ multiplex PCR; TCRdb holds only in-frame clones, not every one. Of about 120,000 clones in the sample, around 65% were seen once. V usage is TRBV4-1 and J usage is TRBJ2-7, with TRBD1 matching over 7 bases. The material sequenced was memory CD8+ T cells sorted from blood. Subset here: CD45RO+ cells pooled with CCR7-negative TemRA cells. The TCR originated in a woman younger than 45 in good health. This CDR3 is CASSQVILRQGSLYEQYF. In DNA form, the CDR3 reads TGCGCCAGCAGCCAAGTAATACTAAGACAGGGCTCTCTCTACGAGCAGTACTTC.